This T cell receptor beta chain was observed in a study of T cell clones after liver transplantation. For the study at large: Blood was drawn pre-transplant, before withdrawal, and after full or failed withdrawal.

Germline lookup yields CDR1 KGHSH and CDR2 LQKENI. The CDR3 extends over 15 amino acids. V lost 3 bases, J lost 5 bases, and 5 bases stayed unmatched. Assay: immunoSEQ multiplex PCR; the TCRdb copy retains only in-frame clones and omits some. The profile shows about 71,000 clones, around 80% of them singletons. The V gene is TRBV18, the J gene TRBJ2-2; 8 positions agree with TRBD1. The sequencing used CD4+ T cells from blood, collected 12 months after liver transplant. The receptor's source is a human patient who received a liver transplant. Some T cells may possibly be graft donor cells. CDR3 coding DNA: TGTGCCAGCTCACCCGACAGGGGAAGAACCGGGGAGCTGTTTTTT. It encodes CASSPDRGRTGELFF.